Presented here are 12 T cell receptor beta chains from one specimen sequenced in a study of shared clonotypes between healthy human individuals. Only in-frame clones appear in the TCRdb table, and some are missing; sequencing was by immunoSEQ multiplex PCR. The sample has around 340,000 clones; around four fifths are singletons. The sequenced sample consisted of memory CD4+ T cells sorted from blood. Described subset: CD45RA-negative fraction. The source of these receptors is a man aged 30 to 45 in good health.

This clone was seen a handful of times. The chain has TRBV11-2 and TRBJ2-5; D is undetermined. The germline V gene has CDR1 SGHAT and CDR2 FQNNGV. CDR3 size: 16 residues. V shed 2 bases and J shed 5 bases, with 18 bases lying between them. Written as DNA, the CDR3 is TGTGCCAGCAGCTTATCCTCAGGCATGCTTGGCGAGACCCAGTACTTC. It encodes CASSLSSGMLGETQYF. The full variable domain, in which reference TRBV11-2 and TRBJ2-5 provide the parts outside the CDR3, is EAGVAQSPRYKIIEKRQSVAFWCNPISGHATLYWYQQILGQGPKLLIQFQNNGVVDDSQLPKDRFSAERLKGVDSTLKIQPAKLEDSAVYLCASSLSSGMLGETQYFGPGTRLLVL.

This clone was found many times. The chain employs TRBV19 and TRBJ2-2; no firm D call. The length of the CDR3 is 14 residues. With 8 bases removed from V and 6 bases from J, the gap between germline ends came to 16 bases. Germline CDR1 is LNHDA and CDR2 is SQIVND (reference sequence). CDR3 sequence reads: CASQPPNNPGELFF. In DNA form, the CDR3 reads TGTGCCAGTCAACCTCCGAACAATCCCGGGGAGCTGTTTTTT.

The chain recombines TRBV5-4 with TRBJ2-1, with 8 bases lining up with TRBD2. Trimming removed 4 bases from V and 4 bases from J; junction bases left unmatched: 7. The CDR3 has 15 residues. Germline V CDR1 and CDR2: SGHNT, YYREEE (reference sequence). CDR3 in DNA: TGTGCCAGCAGCCCCGGGACTAGGGAGTACAATGAGCAGTTCTTC. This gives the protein CASSPGTREYNEQFF.

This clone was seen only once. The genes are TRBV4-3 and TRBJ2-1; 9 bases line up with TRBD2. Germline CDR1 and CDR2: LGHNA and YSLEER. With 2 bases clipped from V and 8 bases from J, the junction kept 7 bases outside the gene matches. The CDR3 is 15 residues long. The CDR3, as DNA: TGCGCCAGCAGCCAATATAGCGGGAGCATCTATGAGCAGTTCTTC. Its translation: CASSQYSGSIYEQFF.

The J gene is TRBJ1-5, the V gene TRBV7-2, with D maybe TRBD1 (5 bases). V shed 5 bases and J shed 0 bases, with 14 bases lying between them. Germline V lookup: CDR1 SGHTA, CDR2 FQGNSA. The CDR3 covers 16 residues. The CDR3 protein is CASSRSGQYSNQPQHF. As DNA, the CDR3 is TGTGCCAGCAGCCGATCGGGGCAGTATAGCAATCAGCCCCAGCATTTT.

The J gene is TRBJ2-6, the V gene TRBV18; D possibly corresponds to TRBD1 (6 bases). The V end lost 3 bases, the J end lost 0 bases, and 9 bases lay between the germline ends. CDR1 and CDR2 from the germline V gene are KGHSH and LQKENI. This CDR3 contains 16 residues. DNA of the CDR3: TGTGCCAGCTCACCCCAGGGGATCTCTGGGGCCAACGTCCTGACTTTC. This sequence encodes CASSPQGISGANVLTF.

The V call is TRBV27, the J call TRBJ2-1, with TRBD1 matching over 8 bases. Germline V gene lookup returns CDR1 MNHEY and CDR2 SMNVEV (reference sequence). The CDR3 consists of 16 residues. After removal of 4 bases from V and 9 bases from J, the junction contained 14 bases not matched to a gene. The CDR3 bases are TGTGCCAGCAGTTCAATGGCCGGGACAGGACCTGGTGAGCAGTTCTTC. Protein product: CASSSMAGTGPGEQFF.

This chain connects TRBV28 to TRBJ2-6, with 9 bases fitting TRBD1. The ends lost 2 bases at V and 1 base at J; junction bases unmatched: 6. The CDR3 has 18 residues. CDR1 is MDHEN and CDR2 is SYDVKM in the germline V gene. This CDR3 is CASSLRQGVLSGANVLTF. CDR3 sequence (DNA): TGTGCCAGCAGTTTACGACAGGGGGTTTTATCTGGGGCCAACGTCCTGACTTTC. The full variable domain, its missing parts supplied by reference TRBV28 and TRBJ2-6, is DVKVTQSSRYLVKRTGEKVFLECVQDMDHENMFWYRQDPGLGLRLIYFSYDVKMKEKGDIPEGYSVSREKKERFSLILESASTNQTSMYLCASSLRQGVLSGANVLTFGAGSRLTVL.

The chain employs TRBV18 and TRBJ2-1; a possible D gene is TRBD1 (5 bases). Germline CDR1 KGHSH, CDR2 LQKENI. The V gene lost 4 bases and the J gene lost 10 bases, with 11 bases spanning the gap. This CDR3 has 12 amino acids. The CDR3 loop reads CASSREAGEQFF. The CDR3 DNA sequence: TGTGCCAGCTCACGGGAAGCAGGGGAGCAGTTCTTC.

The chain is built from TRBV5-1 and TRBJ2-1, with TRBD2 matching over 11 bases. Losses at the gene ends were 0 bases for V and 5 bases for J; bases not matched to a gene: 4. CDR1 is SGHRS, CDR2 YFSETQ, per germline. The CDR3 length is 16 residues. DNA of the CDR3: TGCGCCAGCAGCTTGGTCGGGACTAGCGGAAACAATGAGCAGTTCTTC. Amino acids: CASSLVGTSGNNEQFF.

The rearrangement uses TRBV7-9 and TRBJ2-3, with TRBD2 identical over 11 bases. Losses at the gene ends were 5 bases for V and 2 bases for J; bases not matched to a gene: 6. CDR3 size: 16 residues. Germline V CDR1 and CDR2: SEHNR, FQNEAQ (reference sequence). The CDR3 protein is CASSPPGLAATDTQYF. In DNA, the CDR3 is TGTGCCAGCAGCCCTCCGGGACTAGCGGCCACAGATACGCAGTATTTT.

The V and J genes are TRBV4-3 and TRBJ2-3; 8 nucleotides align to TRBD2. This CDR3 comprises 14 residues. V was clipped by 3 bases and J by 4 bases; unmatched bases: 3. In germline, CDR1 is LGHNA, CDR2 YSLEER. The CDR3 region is CASSHSGNADTQYF. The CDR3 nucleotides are TGCGCCAGCAGCCATAGCGGGAATGCAGATACGCAGTATTTT.